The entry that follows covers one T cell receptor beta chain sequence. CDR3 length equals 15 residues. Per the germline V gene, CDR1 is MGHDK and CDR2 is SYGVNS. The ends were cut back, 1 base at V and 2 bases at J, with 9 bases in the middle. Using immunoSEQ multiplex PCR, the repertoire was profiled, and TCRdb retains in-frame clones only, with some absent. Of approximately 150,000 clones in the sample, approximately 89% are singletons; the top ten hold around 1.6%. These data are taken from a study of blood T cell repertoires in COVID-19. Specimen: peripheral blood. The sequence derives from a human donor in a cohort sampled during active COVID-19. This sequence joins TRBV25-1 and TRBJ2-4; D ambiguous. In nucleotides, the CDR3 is TGTGCCAGCAGTGAATTTACAAAGTCCAAAAACATTCAGTACTTC. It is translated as CASSEFTKSKNIQYF.